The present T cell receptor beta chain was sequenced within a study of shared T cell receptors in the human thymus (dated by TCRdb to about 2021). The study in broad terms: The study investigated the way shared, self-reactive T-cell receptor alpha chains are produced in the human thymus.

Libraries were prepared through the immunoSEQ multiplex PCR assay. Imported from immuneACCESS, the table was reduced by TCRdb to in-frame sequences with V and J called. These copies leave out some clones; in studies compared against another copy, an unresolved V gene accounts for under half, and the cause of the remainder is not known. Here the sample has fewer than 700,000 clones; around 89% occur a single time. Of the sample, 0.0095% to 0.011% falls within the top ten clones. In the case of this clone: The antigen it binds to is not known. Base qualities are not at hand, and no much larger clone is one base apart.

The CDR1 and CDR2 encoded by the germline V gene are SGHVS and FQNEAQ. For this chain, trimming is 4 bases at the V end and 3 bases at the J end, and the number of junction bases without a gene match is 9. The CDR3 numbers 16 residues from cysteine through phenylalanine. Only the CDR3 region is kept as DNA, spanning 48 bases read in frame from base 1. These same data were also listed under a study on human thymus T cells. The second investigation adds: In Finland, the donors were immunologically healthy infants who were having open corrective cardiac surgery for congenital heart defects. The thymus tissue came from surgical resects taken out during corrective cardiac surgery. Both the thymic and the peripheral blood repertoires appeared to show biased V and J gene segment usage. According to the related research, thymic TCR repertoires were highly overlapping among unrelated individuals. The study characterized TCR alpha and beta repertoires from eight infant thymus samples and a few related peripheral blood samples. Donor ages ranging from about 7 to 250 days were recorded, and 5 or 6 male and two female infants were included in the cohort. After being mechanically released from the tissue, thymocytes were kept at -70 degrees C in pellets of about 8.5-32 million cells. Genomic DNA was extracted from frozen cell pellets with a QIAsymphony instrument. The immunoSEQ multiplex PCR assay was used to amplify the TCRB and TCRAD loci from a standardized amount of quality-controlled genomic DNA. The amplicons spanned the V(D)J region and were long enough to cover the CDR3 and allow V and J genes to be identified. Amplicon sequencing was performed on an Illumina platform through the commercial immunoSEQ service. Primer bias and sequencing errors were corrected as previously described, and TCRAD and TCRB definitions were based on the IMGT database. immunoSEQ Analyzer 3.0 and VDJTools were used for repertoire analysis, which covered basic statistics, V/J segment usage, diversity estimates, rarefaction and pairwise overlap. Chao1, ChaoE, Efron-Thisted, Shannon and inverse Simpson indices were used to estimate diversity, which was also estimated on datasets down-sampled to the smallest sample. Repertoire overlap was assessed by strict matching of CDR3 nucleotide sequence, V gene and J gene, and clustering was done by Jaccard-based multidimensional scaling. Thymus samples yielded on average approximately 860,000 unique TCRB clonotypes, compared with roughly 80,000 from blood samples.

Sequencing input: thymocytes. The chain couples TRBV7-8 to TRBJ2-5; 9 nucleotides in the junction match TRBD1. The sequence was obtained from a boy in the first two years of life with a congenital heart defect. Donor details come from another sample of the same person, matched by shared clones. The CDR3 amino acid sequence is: CASSSQTGGAEETQYF. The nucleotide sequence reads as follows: TGTGCCAGCAGCTCACAAACAGGGGGCGCGGAAGAGACCCAGTACTTC.